These 6 T cell receptor beta chains share one sample of origin, sequenced in a study of cytomegalovirus exposure and HLA in healthy donors. Here immunoSEQ multiplex PCR was the method, and the copy in TCRdb shows in-frame clones only, minus some. The sample includes approximately 270,000 clones, approximately 84% of them seen just once. The sequenced material came from PBMCs. The receptors were sampled from a man between 18 and 35 years old in good health and CMV-seropositive.

This clone appeared once. The rearrangement joins TRBV27 to TRBJ2-3; tentatively, D is TRBD2 (5 bases). V was cut by 6 bases and J by 2 bases, with 15 bases left in between. Germline V gene sequence: CDR1 MNHEY, CDR2 SMNVEV (reference sequence). This CDR3 has 15 residues. The CDR3, as DNA: TGTGCCAGCAGATGGGCTAGCCTGTCCACAGATACGCAGTATTTT. This encodes CASRWASLSTDTQYF.

This clone was found once. A much larger clone differs by one base, so this may be a read error. Distinct nucleotide sequences in the sample also encode this CDR3. The CDR3: CASSDGYEQYF. CDR3 in DNA: TGTGCCAGCAGCGACGGGTACGAGCAGTACTTC. The chain has TRBV2 and TRBJ2-7; D unclear. The CDR3 contains 11 residues. Between the trimmed V and J ends, which lost 6 bases and 4 bases, there was a span of 7 bases. The germline CDR1 and CDR2 sequences are SNHLY and FYNNEI.

V and J are TRBV30 and TRBJ1-1; D is perhaps TRBD1 (5 bases). Trimming pared 4 bases from V and 0 bases from J, leaving 9 bases between. The CDR3 loop spans 13 amino acids. From germline, CDR1 is GTSNPN and CDR2 SVGIG (reference sequence). The CDR3 sequence: CAWNGGMNTEAFF. As DNA, the CDR3 is TGTGCCTGGAATGGGGGAATGAACACTGAAGCTTTCTTT.

J is TRBJ1-1 and V is TRBV7-9; no firm D call. The CDR3 totals 10 residues. Trimming cost V 6 bases and J 7 bases, with 6 bases left between them. The germline CDR1 and CDR2 sequences are SEHNR and FQNEAQ (reference sequence). Written as DNA, the CDR3 is TGTGCCAGCAGTTCGCGTGAAGCTTTCTTT. Translated, it gives CASSSREAFF. Together with reference TRBV7-9 and TRBJ1-1, the CDR3 gives the full variable domain: DTGVSQNPRHKITKRGQNVTFRCDPISEHNRLYWYRQTLGQGPEFLTYFQNEAQLEKSRLLSDRFSAERPKGSFSTLEIQRTEQGDSAMYLCASSSREAFFGQGTRLTVV.

The chain links TRBV5-3 to TRBJ1-3, with D perhaps TRBD1 (5 bases). TRBV5-3 is noted as an ORF with a role that remains uncertain. The V and J ends lost 2 bases and 0 bases respectively, with 15 bases between them. The CDR3 covers 17 residues. For the CDR3, the DNA is TGTGCCAGAAGCTTAACAGGCCTTAACAGCTCTGGAAACACCATATATTTT. Translated, it gives CARSLTGLNSSGNTIYF.

The chain couples TRBV27 to TRBJ1-1; D gene unclear. The CDR3 contains 13 residues. The germline V and J ends were trimmed by 3 bases and 2 bases, with 7 bases remaining between them. Germline CDR1 is MNHEY and CDR2 is SMNVEV (reference sequence). The CDR3 spells CASSFQANTEAFF. The CDR3 coding sequence is TGTGCCAGCAGTTTTCAGGCTAACACTGAAGCTTTCTTT.